One and the same sample provided the 20 T cell receptor beta chains below, sequenced in a study of graft-versus-host responses after intestinal transplantation. Some clones are missing from TCRdb's copy, which holds only in-frame ones; the method was immunoSEQ multiplex PCR. Counted here are tens of thousands of clones, roughly 95% occurring once; the ten biggest clones make up roughly 1.5%. The specimen was PBMCs, collected approximately 350 days after intestinal transplant. All receptors come from a human patient who received an intestinal transplant, so some T cells may come from the graft donor.

The chain has TRBV19 and TRBJ2-3, with TRBD2 matching over 8 bases. Germline V CDR1 and CDR2: LNHDA, SQIVND (reference sequence). The CDR3 covers 15 residues. Germline trimming cut 1 base from V and 2 bases from J; bases unmatched to any gene: 2. The CDR3 DNA sequence: TGTGCCAGTAGTATAGGTAGCGGGGACACAGATACGCAGTATTTT. Residues: CASSIGSGDTDTQYF.

The V call is TRBV5-1, the J call TRBJ2-2; maybe TRBD1 (6 bases). Looked up from germline, CDR1 is SGHRS and CDR2 is YFSETQ. This CDR3 contains 15 residues. The V end lost 3 bases, the J end lost 4 bases, and 13 bases lay between the germline ends. The CDR3 coding sequence is TGCGCCAGCAGCTCACAGGGTTATGGCACCGGGGAGCTGTTTTTT. The encoded protein is CASSSQGYGTGELFF.

The gene calls are TRBV13 and TRBJ2-1; 7 bases match TRBD1. Germline V gives CDR1 PRHDT, CDR2 FYEKMQ (reference sequence). The junction had 6 bases not matched to a gene; V was cut back by 5 bases and J by 2 bases. The CDR3 is 15 amino acids. The CDR3 DNA follows: TGTGCCAGCAGCCTACGACAGGGACCCTACAATGAGCAGTTCTTC. This encodes CASSLRQGPYNEQFF.

J is TRBJ2-7 and V is TRBV6-5; tentatively, D is TRBD2 (5 bases). The CDR3 consists of 15 residues. The germline V gene has CDR1 MNHEY and CDR2 SVGAGI. Trimming stripped 0 bases from V and 3 bases from J, with 12 bases between. For the CDR3, the DNA is TGTGCCAGCAGTTACTCACGGGCGGGCCGCTACGAGCAGTACTTC. It is translated as CASSYSRAGRYEQYF.

This chain joins TRBV5-4 and TRBJ2-5; D is ambiguous. Trimming removed 4 bases at V and 1 base at J, with 8 bases between. The CDR3 contains 13 residues. Looked up from germline, CDR1 is SGHNT and CDR2 is YYREEE (reference sequence). This chain's CDR3 is CASSIDFQETQYF. The CDR3 region has the DNA TGTGCCAGCAGCATCGACTTCCAAGAGACCCAGTACTTC.

Only one count was recorded for this clone. This sequence joins TRBV29-1 and TRBJ2-1, with 9 bases matching TRBD1. Germline CDR1 and CDR2: SQVTM and ANQGSEA. Trimming took 4 bases from V and 4 from J; bases not matched to a gene: 14. The CDR3 is 17 amino acids. CDR3 sequence: CSVAGQGPNLDYNEQFF. CDR3 sequence (DNA): TGCAGCGTTGCGGGACAGGGCCCAAATTTAGATTACAATGAGCAGTTCTTC.

This rearrangement joins TRBV5-1 to TRBJ2-3, with TRBD2 matching 9 bases. The CDR3 is 15 residues long. Germline CDR1 and CDR2: SGHRS and YFSETQ. Trimming at V came to 4 bases and at J to 2 bases, leaving 5 bases not matched to a gene. CDR3 sequence: CASSPLAGITDTQYF. The CDR3 nucleotides read TGCGCCAGCAGCCCCCTAGCGGGGATCACAGATACGCAGTATTTT.

This rearrangement joins TRBV2 to TRBJ2-2; 9 bases line up with TRBD2. Trimming at V came to 7 bases and at J to 7 bases, leaving 4 bases not matched to a gene. Looked up from germline, CDR1 is SNHLY and CDR2 is FYNNEI. The CDR3 loop spans 13 amino acids. CDR3 DNA sequence: TGTGCCAGCATAGCGGGAGAAGACGGGGAGCTGTTTTTT. The encoded protein is CASIAGEDGELFF.

The J gene is TRBJ1-5, the V gene TRBV6-5; D gene unclear. V was clipped by 0 bases and J by 6 bases, with 9 bases between them. This CDR3 is 14 amino acids long. Germline CDR1 reads MNHEY; CDR2 reads SVGAGI. DNA of the CDR3: TGTGCCAGCAGTTACTCGGCGGGCAGTCAGCCCCAGCATTTT. Encoded protein: CASSYSAGSQPQHF.

The genes are TRBV13 and TRBJ2-1; 11 nucleotides align to TRBD2. Trimming at V came to 1 base and at J to 3 bases, leaving 8 bases not matched to a gene. The germline CDR1 and CDR2 sequences are PRHDT and FYEKMQ (reference sequence). This CDR3 has 18 amino acids. The CDR3 sequence is CASSLDPLAGGFYNEQFF. The CDR3 DNA reads TGTGCCAGCAGCTTAGACCCCCTAGCGGGAGGTTTCTACAATGAGCAGTTCTTC.

The V call is TRBV6-6, the J call TRBJ2-5, with a tentative D call TRBD2 (7 bases). Germline CDR1 and CDR2: MNHNY and SVGAGI (reference sequence). This CDR3 has 15 residues. V lost 2 bases and J lost 5, with 15 bases in between. CDR3 DNA sequence: TGTGCCAGCAGTTACCGCTGGGGGGGCGAGGAGACCCAGTACTTC. It translates to CASSYRWGGEETQYF.

The chain joins TRBV5-1 to TRBJ1-6, with TRBD1 matching over 7 bases. Germline V gene lookup returns CDR1 SGHRS and CDR2 YFSETQ. The J segment lost 8 bases and the V segment lost 3 bases, leaving 11 bases of the junction unmatched. The CDR3 contains 16 residues. The CDR3 loop is CASSSREGARDSPLHF. In DNA form, the CDR3 reads TGCGCCAGCAGCTCGAGAGAGGGGGCGCGGGATTCACCCCTCCACTTT.

V and J are TRBV11-2 and TRBJ2-1; D is unclear. CDR1 and CDR2 from the germline V gene are SGHAT and FQNNGV. The length of the CDR3 is 14 residues. The V end was cut by 2 bases, the J end by 7 bases, with 12 bases between. CDR3 sequence reads: CASSLWAPSNEQFF. CDR3 bases: TGTGCCAGCAGCTTATGGGCGCCCTCGAATGAGCAGTTCTTC.

The chain joins TRBV19 to TRBJ2-5; 7 positions agree with TRBD2. J gave up 7 bases and V 4 bases, and 15 bases lay outside the gene matches. CDR3 length: 16 amino acids. Germline V gives CDR1 LNHDA, CDR2 SQIVND (reference sequence). CDR3 in DNA: TGTGCCAGTAGTACTAACCCCGGGACTGAGCGGGGGACCCAGTACTTC. It translates to CASSTNPGTERGTQYF.

The V call is TRBV19, the J call TRBJ1-4; D unresolved. V lost 5 bases to trimming and J lost 12 bases, with 4 bases between them. The CDR3 length is 9 residues. Germline CDR1 LNHDA, CDR2 SQIVND (reference sequence). The chain's CDR3 is CASSYELFF. The CDR3 DNA follows: TGTGCCAGTAGTTATGAACTGTTTTTT.

V gene TRBV6-5 combines with J gene TRBJ2-4; TRBD1 matches 7 bases. V trimming: 5 bases; J trimming: 6 bases; junction bases outside the gene matches: 4. The germline V gene encodes CDR1 MNHEY and CDR2 SVGAGI. CDR3 length equals 13 residues. The CDR3: CASSLGGGNIQYF. CDR3 nucleotide sequence: TGTGCCAGCAGTCTAGGGGGCGGAAACATTCAGTACTTC.

This chain connects TRBV21-1 to TRBJ2-5; the table's TRBD2 call for D was not verified on the DNA. TRBV21-1 is classified as a pseudogene. The length of the CDR3 is 17 residues. The CDR3 DNA follows: TGTGCCAGCACCTGTTCGCGGAGCGGGGAACTCCAAGAGACCCAGTACTTC. Its translation is CASTCSRSGELQETQYF.

The genes are TRBV6-6 and TRBJ2-3; TRBD2 might be the D (6 bases). V lost 5 bases to trimming and J lost 6 bases, with 15 bases between them. The CDR3 loop spans 14 amino acids. Germline CDR1 MNHNY, CDR2 SVGAGI (reference sequence). CDR3 loop: CASSPGGPLDTQYF. CDR3 in DNA: TGTGCCAGCAGTCCAGGAGGGCCCCTGGATACGCAGTATTTT.

CDR3 nucleotide sequence: TGTGCCAGCCAGGGTACAGCCTATGGCTACACCTTC. It encodes CASQGTAYGYTF. V usage is TRBV2 and J usage is TRBJ1-2, with D tentatively TRBD1 (5 bases). CDR3 size: 12 residues. The V gene lost 8 bases and the J gene lost 4 bases, with 11 bases spanning the gap. The germline V gene encodes CDR1 SNHLY and CDR2 FYNNEI.

The V gene is TRBV18, the J gene TRBJ1-6; 7 nucleotides agree with TRBD1. The CDR3 loop spans 14 amino acids. Per germline, CDR1 KGHSH and CDR2 LQKENI. J gave up 10 bases and V 6 bases, and 9 bases lay outside the gene matches. CDR3 in DNA: TGTGCCAGCTCCCGAAGACAGGGAGACTCACCCCTCCACTTT. It translates to CASSRRQGDSPLHF.